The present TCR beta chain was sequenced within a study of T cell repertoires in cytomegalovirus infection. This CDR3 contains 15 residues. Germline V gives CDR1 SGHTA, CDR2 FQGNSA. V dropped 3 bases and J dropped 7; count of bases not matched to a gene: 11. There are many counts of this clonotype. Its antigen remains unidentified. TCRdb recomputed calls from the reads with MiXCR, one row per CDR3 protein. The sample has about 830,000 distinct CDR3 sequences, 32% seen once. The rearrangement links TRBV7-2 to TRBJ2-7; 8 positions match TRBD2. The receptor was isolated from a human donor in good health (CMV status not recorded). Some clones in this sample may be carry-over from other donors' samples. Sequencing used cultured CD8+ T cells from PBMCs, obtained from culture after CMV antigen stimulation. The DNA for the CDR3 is TGTGCCAGCAGCTTTGGCGGGGGGCCCGGGAGAGAGCAGTACTTC. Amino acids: CASSFGGGPGREQYF.